In this sample, the clone carrying this T cell receptor (beta chain) turned up many times. Its antigen is currently unknown. These data belong to a study of molecular identifiers for immune sequencing clone quantification. In the study overall: In the replicates, RNA derived from approximately 20,000 or 100,000 naive CD8 cells was divided into five parts, and four were sequenced. Points from the study as a whole: The sizes of highly expanded clones could be underestimated when identical TCR molecules share a barcode. Clones above 20 RNA copies contained over 97% of effector molecules but under 1% of naive ones.

Listed TCR primers and previously described methods were used for bulk TCR libraries. TCRdb called the PCR reads again in MiXCR, with one record for every CDR3 protein. The sample gives 460,000 or so distinct CDR3 sequences, about 22% of which show up once; under 0.85% is in the top ten. The TCR sequence derives from a human donor in good health. Some libraries in this study had Jurkat cell RNA spiked in. Sequenced input: naive CD8+ T cells from blood, with Jurkat cell RNA spiked in. As to subset: FACS-sorted CD8+CD4-CCR7+CD45RA+ naive T cells.

The CDR3 DNA follows: TGTGCCAGCAGTTACAGACCTATTGGGGCCAACGTCCTGACTTTC. Its protein is CASSYRPIGANVLTF. The chain joins TRBV7-9 to TRBJ2-6; D is undetermined. With 6 bases removed from V and 3 bases from J, the gap between germline ends came to 12 bases. Germline V CDR1 and CDR2: SEHNR, FQNEAQ (reference sequence). The CDR3 totals 15 residues.